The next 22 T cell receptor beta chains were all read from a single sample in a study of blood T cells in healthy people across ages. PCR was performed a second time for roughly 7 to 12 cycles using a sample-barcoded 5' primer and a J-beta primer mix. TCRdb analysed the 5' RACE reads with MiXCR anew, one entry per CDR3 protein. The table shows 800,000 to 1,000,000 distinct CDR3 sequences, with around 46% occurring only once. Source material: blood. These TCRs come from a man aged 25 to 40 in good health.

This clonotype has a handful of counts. This CDR3 is CASSPGGLEYNEQFF. The CDR3 DNA reads as TGTGCCAGCAGCCCCGGTGGCCTTGAATACAATGAGCAGTTCTTC. V is TRBV9 and J is TRBJ2-1; D is uncertain. The CDR3 totals 15 residues. Deletions cut 4 bases from V and 4 bases from J, with 15 bases between. Looked up from germline, CDR1 is SGDLS and CDR2 is YYNGEE.

DNA for the CDR3: TGTGCCAGCAGGGGGGACAGGGTTAAGTCCTACGAGCAGTACTTC. It is translated as CASRGDRVKSYEQYF. The chain links TRBV2 to TRBJ2-7; TRBD1 aligns across 9 bases. Germline assignment: CDR1 SNHLY and CDR2 FYNNEI. J gave up 1 base and V 6 bases, and 7 bases lay outside the gene matches. CDR3 length: 15 residues. Full variable domain (missing parts from reference TRBV2 and TRBJ2-7): EPEVTQTPSHQVTQMGQEVILRCVPISNHLYFYWYRQILGQKVEFLVSFYNNEISEKSEIFDDQFSVERPDGSNFTLKIRSTKLEDSAMYFCASRGDRVKSYEQYFGPGTRLTVT.

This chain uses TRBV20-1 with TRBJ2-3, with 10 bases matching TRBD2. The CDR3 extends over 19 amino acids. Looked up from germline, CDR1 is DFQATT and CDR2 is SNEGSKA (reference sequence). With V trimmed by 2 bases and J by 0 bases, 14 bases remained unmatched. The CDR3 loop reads CSARPNFPPSGSSTDTQYF. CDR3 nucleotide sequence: TGCAGTGCTAGACCCAACTTTCCTCCTAGCGGGAGTAGCACAGATACGCAGTATTTT.

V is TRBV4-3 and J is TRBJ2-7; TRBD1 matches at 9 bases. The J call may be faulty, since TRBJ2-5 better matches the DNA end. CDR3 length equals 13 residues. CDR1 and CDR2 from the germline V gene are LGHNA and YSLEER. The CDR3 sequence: CASSWDREQTQYF. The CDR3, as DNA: TGCGCCAGCAGCTGGGACAGGGAGCAGACCCAGTACTTC.

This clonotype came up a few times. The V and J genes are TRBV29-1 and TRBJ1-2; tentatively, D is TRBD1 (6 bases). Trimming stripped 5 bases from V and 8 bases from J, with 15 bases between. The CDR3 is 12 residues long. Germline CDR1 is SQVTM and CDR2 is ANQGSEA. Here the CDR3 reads CSVPKGGSGYTF. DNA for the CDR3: TGCAGCGTTCCAAAGGGGGGCAGCGGCTACACCTTC. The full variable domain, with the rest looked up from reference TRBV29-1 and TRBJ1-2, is SAVISQKPSRDICQRGTSLTIQCQVDSQVTMMFWYRQQPGQSLTLIATANQGSEATYESGFVIDKFPISRPNLTFSTLTVSNMSPEDSSIYLCSVPKGGSGYTFGSGTRLTVV.

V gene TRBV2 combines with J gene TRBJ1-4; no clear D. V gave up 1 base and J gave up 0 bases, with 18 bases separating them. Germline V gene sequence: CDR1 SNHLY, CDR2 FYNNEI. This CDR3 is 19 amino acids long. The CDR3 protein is CASSEVVPKATATNEKLFF. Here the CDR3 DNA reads TGTGCCAGCAGTGAAGTAGTTCCCAAGGCCACGGCAACTAATGAAAAACTGTTTTTT.

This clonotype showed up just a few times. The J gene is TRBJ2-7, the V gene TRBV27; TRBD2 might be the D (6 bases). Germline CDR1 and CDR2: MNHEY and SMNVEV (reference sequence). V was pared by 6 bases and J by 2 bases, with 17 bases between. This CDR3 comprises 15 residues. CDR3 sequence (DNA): TGTGCCAGCAGCCCTTACACAGGAGGGACCTACGAGCAGTACTTC. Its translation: CASSPYTGGTYEQYF.

For the CDR3, the DNA is TGTGCCAGCAGCTTAGTAGGGGTAGCTTCAGATACGCAGTATTTT. It specifies CASSLVGVASDTQYF. The rearrangement links TRBV7-2 to TRBJ2-3, with TRBD1 as a possible D gene (5 bases). The V gene lost 1 base and the J gene lost 4 bases, with 12 bases spanning the gap. The germline V gene encodes CDR1 SGHTA and CDR2 FQGNSA. CDR3 length equals 15 residues.

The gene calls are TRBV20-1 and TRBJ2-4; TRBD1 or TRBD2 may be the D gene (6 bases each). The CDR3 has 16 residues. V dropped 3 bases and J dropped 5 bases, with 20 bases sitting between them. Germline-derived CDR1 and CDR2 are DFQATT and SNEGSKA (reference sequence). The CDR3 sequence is CSASTATGGSENIQYF. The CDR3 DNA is TGCAGTGCTAGCACCGCTACCGGGGGCAGCGAAAACATTCAGTACTTC.

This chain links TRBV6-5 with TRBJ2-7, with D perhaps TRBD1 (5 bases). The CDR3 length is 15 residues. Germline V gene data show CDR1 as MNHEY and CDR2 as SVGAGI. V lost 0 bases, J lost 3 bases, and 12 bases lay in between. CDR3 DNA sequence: TGTGCCAGCAGTTACTCCCAGGGCCATCTCTACGAGCAGTACTTC. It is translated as CASSYSQGHLYEQYF.

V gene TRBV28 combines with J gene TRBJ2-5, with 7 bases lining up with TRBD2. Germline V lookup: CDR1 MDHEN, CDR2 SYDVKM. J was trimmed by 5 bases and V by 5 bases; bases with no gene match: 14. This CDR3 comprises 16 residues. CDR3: CASSLSRGGLGETQYF. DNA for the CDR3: TGTGCCAGCAGTCTCTCCCGCGGGGGACTCGGGGAGACCCAGTACTTC.

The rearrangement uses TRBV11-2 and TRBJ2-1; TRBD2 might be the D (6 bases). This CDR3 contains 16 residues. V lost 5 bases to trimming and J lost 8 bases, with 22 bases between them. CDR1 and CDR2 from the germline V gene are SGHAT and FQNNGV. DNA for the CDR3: TGTGCCAGCAGCGCACCGGGACTCCCCTTGGCTCATGAGCAGTTCTTC. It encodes CASSAPGLPLAHEQFF.

The CDR3 nucleotides are TGCGCCAGCAGCCAAGGATGGAGCGGGGGGGAAAACGAGCAGTACTTC. It encodes CASSQGWSGGENEQYF. The V call is TRBV4-1, the J call TRBJ2-7, with 10 positions matching TRBD2. Germline V lookup: CDR1 MGHRA, CDR2 YSYEKL. The junction had 8 bases not matched to a gene; V was cut back by 1 base and J by 5 bases. The CDR3 contains 16 residues.

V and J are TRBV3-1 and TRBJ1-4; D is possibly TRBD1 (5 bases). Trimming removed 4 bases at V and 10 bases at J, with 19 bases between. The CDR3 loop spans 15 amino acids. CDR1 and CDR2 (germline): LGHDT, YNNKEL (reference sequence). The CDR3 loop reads CASSPQGPGGGKLFF. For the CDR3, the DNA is TGTGCCAGCAGCCCGCAGGGTCCCGGTGGGGGAAAACTGTTTTTT.

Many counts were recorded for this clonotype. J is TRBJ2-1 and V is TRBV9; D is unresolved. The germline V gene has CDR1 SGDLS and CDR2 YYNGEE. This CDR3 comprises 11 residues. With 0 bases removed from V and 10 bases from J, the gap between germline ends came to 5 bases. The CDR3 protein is CASSVGPEQFF. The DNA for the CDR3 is TGTGCCAGCAGCGTAGGCCCAGAGCAGTTCTTC.

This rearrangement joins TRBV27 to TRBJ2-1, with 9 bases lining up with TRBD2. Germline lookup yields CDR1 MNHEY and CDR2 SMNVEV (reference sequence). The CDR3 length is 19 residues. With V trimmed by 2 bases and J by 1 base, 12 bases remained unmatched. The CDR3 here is CASSLSGGRKLGSYNEQFF. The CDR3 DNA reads TGTGCCAGCAGTTTAAGCGGGGGGCGAAAACTAGGGTCCTACAATGAGCAGTTCTTC.

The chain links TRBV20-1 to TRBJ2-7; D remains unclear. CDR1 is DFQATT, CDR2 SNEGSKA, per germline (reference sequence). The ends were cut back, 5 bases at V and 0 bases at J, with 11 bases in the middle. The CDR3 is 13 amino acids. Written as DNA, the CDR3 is TGCAGTGCTGTAACCCGAACCTCCTACGAGCAGTACTTC. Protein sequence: CSAVTRTSYEQYF.

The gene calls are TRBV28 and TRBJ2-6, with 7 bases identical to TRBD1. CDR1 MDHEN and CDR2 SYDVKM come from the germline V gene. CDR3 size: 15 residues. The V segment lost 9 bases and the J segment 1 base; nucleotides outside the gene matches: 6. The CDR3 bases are TGTGCCAGTACTACGGACAGGTCTGGGGCCAACGTCCTGACTTTC. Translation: CASTTDRSGANVLTF.

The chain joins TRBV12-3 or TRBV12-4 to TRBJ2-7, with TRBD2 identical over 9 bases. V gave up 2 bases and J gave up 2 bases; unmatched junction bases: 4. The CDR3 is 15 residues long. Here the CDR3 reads CASSLRAGGPYEQYF. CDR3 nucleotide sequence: TGTGCCAGCAGTTTACGAGCGGGGGGCCCCTACGAGCAGTACTTC.

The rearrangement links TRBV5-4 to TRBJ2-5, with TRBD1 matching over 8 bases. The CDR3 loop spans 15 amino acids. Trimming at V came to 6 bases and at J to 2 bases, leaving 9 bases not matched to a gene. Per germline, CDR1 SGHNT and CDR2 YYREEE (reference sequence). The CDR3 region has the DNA TGTGCCAGCACCCAAGGACAGGGCACACAAGAGACCCAGTACTTC. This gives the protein CASTQGQGTQETQYF.

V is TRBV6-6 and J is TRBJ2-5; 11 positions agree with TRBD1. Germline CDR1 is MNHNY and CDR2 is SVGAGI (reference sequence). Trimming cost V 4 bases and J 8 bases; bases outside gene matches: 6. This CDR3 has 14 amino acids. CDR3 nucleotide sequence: TGTGCCAGCAGTTCCGGGGACAGGGGGTATACCCAGTACTTC. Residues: CASSSGDRGYTQYF.

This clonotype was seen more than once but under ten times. CDR3 in DNA: TGTGCCAGCAGTTACTCGTTGGAGACGGGTACGCAGTATTTT. Protein sequence: CASSYSLETGTQYF. The chain carries TRBV6-5 and TRBJ2-3; D is ambiguous. CDR3 length: 14 residues. The germline V and J ends were trimmed by 0 bases and 8 bases, with 12 bases remaining between them. CDR1 is MNHEY and CDR2 is SVGAGI in the germline V gene.